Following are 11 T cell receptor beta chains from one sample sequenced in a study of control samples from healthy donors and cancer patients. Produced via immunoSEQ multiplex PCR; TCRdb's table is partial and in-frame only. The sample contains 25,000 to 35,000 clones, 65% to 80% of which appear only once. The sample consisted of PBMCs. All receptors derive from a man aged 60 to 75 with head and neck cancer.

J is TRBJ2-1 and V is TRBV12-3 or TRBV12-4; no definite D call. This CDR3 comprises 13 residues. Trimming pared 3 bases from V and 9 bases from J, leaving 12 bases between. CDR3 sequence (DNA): TGTGCCAGCAGTTTTGGGGAAAAAAGTGAGCAGTTCTTC. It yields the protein CASSFGEKSEQFF.

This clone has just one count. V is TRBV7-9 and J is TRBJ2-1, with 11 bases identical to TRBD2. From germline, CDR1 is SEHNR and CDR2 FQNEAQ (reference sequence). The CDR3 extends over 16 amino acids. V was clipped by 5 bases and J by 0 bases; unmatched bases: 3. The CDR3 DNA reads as TGTGCCAGCAGCCCGCTAGCGGGAGGCTCCTACAATGAGCAGTTCTTC. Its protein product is CASSPLAGGSYNEQFF.

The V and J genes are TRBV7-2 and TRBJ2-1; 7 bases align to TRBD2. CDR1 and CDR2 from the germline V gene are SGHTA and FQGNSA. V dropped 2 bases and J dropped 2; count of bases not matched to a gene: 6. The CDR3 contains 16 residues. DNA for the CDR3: TGTGCCAGCAGCTTATACGCGGGAGTCGCCTACAATGAGCAGTTCTTC. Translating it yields CASSLYAGVAYNEQFF.

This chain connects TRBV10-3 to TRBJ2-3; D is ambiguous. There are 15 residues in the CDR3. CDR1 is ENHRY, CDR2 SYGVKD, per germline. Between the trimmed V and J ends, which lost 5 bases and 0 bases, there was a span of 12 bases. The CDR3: CAISLHGGSTDTQYF. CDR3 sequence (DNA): TGTGCCATCAGTCTCCACGGCGGTAGCACAGATACGCAGTATTTT.

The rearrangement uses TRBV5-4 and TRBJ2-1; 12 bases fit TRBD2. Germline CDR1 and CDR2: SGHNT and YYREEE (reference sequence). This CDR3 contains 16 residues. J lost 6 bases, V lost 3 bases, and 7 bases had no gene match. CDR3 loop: CASSYRTSGASNEQFF. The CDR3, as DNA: TGTGCCAGCAGCTATAGGACTAGCGGGGCCTCCAATGAGCAGTTCTTC.

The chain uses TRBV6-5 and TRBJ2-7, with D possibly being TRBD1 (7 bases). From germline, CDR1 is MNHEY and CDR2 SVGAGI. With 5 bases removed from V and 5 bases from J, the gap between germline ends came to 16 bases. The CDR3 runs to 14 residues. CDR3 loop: CASSRREGGHEQYF. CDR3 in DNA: TGTGCCAGCAGTCGGCGGGAAGGGGGCCACGAGCAGTACTTC.

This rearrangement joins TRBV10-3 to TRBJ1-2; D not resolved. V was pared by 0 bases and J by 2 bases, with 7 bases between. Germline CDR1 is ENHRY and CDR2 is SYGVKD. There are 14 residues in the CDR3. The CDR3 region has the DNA TGTGCCATCAGTGAGTCGCTGAGGAACTATGGCTACACCTTC. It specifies CAISESLRNYGYTF.

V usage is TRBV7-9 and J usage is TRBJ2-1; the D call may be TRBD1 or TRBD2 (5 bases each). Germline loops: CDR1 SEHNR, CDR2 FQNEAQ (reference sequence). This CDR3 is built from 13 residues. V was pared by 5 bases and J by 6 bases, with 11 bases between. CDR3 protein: CASSTGRRNEQFF. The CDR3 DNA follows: TGTGCCAGCAGCACGGGACGGCGCAATGAGCAGTTCTTC.

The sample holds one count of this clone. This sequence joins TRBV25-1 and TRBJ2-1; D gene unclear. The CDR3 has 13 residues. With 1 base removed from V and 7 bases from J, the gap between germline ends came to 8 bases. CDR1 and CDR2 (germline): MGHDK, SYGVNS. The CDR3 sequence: CASSEFEWNEQFF. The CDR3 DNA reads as TGTGCCAGCAGTGAATTCGAGTGGAATGAGCAGTTCTTC.

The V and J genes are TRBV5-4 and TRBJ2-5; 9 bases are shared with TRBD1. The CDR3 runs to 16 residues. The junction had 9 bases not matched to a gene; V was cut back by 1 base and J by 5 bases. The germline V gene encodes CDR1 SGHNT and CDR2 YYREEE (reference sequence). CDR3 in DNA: TGTGCCAGCAGCTTGCCGACAGGGGGTATAGGGGAGACCCAGTACTTC. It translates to CASSLPTGGIGETQYF. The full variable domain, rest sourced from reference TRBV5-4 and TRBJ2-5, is ETGVTQSPTHLIKTRGQQVTLRCSSQSGHNTVSWYQQALGQGPQFIFQYYREEENGRGNFPPRFSGLQFPNYSSELNVNALELDDSALYLCASSLPTGGIGETQYFGPGTRLLVL.

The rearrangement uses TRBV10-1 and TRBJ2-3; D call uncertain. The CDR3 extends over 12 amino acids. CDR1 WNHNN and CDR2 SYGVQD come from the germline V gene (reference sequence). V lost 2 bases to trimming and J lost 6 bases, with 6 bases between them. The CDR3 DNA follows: TGCGCCAGCAGTGAGGGGCAGGATACGCAGTATTTT. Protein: CASSEGQDTQYF.